The T cell receptor (beta chain) under discussion was sequenced for a study of blood T cell repertoires in COVID-19. Data came from immunoSEQ multiplex PCR; TCRdb stores just in-frame clones and leaves some out. The sample lists roughly 200,000 clones; around 90% were seen once. Sample: PBMCs or T cells enriched from blood (not recorded which). The clonotype comes from a woman in her twenties or thirties who had recovered from COVID-19.

The CDR3 DNA follows: TGTGCCAGCAGCCAAATAGGGCAGGGAGGTGAAAAACTGTTTTTT. This encodes CASSQIGQGGEKLFF. The V gene is TRBV14, the J gene TRBJ1-4, with TRBD1 as a possible D gene (5 bases). Between the trimmed V and J ends, which lost 2 bases and 7 bases, there was a span of 14 bases. This CDR3 comprises 15 residues. CDR1 and CDR2 from the germline V gene are SGHDN and FVKESK.